This paragraph reports one T cell receptor beta chain. Only in-frame clones appear in the TCRdb table, and some are missing; sequencing was by immunoSEQ multiplex PCR. The sample contains 200,000 to 300,000 clones, approximately 90% of which appear only once. These data belong to a study of blood T cell repertoires in COVID-19. Study-level information: Whether acute or convalescent, the COVID-19 samples came from the United States, Italy and Spain.

This CDR3 has 13 residues. V gave up 5 bases and J gave up 10 bases, with 15 bases separating them. Germline CDR1 is SGHAT and CDR2 is FQDESV (reference sequence). This sequence originates from a man in his late teens or twenties with active or convalescent COVID-19. This rearrangement joins TRBV11-1 to TRBJ1-5; TRBD1 is a possible D gene (5 bases). Input material: peripheral blood. CDR3 in DNA: TGTGCCAGCAGCCGACTGGGGGGTTCACCCCAGCATTTT. Amino acids: CASSRLGGSPQHF.